This entry is about one T cell receptor (beta chain). These data come from a study of metastatic and nonmetastatic thyroid tumors. Patients underwent thyroid surgery, and none had received any treatment before it. Using MiXCR, TCRdb reanalyzed the PCR reads. The sample lists some 40,000 clones, 18% occurring once. Sequencing used tumor tissue. The sequence came from a female donor with papillary thyroid cancer or a benign thyroid nodule (not recorded which). Some clones in this sample may be carry-over from other donors' samples.

DNA for the CDR3: TGTGCCGGATCTGGGTGGCTGAACACTGAAGCTTTCTTT. Its protein is CAGSGWLNTEAFF. The V and J genes are TRBV19 and TRBJ1-1; D is unclear. CDR1 and CDR2 (germline): LNHDA, SQIVND (reference sequence). V was pared by 11 bases and J by 0 bases, with 13 bases between. The CDR3 has 13 residues.